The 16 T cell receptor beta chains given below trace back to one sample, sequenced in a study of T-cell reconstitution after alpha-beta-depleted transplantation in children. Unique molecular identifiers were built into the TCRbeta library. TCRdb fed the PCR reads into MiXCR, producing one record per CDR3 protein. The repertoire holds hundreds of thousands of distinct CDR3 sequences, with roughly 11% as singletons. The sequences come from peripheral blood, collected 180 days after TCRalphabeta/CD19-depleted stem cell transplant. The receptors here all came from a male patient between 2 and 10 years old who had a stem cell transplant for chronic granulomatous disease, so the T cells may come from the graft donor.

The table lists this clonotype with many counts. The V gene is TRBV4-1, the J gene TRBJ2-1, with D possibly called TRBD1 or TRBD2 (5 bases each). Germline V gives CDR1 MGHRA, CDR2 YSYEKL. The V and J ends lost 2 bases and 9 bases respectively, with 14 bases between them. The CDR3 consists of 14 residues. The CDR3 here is CASSQLTGLREQFF. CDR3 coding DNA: TGCGCCAGCAGCCAACTGACGGGGCTACGTGAGCAGTTCTTC.

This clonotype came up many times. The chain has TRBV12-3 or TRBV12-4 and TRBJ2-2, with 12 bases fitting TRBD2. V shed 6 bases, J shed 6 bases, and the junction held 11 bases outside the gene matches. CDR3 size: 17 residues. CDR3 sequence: CASSLLASGRAAGELFF. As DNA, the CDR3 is TGTGCCAGCAGCCTTCTCGCTAGCGGGAGGGCCGCCGGGGAGCTGTTTTTT.

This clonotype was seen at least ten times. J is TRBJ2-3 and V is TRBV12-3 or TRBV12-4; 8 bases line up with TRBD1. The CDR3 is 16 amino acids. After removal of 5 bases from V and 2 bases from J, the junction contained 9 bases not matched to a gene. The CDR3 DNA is TGTGCCAGCAGTCACCTGACAGGGGCATTCACAGATACGCAGTATTTT. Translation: CASSHLTGAFTDTQYF.

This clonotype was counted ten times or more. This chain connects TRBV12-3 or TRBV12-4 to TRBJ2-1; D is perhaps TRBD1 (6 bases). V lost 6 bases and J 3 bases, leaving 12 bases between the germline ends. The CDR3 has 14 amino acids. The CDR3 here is CASRPEGGYNEQFF. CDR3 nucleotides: TGTGCCAGCAGGCCCGAAGGGGGCTACAATGAGCAGTTCTTC.

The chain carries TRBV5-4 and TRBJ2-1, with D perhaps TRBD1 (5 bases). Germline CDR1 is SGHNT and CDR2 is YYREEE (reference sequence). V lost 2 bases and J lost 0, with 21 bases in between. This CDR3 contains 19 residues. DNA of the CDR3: TGTGCCAGCAGCTTTGAATACCCGACAGCCGCTAGCTCCTACAATGAGCAGTTCTTC. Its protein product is CASSFEYPTAASSYNEQFF.

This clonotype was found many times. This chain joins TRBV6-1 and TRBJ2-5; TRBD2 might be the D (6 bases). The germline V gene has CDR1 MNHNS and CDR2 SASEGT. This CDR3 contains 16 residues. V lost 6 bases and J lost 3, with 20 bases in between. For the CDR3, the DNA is TGTGCCAGCAGCCCCACGGGACTCCCGATTGAAGAGACCCAGTACTTC. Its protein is CASSPTGLPIEETQYF.

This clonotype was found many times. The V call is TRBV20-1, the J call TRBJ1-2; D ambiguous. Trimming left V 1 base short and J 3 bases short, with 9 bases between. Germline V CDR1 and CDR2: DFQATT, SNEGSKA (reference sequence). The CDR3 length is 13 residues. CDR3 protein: CSARVEGHYGYTF. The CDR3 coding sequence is TGCAGTGCTAGAGTGGAAGGTCACTATGGCTACACCTTC.

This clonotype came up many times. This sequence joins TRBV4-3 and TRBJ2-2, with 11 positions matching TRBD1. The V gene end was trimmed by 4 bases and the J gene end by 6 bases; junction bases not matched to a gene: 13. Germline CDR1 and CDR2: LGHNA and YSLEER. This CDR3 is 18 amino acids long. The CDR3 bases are TGCGCCAGCAGCCCCCACCCGGGACAGGGGGAGGGTGCCGGGGAGCTGTTTTTT. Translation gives CASSPHPGQGEGAGELFF.

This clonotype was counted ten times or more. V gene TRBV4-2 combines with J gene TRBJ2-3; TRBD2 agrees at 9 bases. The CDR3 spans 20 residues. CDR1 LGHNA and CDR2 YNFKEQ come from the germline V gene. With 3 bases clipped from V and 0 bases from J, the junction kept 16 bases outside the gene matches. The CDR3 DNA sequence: TGTGCCAGCAGCCACCAAAGTCCCTTAGCGGGGGCCTCTAGCACAGATACGCAGTATTTT. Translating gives CASSHQSPLAGASSTDTQYF.

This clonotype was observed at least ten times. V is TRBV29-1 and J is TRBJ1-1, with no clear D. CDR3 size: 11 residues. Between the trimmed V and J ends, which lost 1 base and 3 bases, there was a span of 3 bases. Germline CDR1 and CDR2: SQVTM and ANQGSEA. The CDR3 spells CSVEGDTEAFF. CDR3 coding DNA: TGCAGCGTTGAAGGGGACACTGAAGCTTTCTTT. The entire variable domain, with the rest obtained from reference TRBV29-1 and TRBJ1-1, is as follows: SAVISQKPSRDICQRGTSLTIQCQVDSQVTMMFWYRQQPGQSLTLIATANQGSEATYESGFVIDKFPISRPNLTFSTLTVSNMSPEDSSIYLCSVEGDTEAFFGQGTRLTVV.

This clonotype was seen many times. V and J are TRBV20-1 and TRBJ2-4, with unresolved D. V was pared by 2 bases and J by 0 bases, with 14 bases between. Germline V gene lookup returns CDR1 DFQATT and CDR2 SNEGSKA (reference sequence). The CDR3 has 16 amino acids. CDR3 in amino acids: CSARRRTVAAKNIQYF. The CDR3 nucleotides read TGCAGTGCTAGAAGGAGAACAGTCGCAGCCAAAAACATTCAGTACTTC.

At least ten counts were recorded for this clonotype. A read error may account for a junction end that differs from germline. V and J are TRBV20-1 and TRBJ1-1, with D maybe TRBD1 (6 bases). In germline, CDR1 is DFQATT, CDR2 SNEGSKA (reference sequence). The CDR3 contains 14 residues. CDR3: CSARDTGTSTEAFF. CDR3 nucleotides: TGCAGTGCTCGAGACACAGGGACGAGCACTGAAGCTTTCTTT.

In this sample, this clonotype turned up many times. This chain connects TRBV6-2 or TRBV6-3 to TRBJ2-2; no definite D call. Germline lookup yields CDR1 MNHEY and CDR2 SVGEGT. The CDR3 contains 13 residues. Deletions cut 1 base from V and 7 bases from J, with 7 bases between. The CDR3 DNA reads TGTGCCAGCAGTTACTGGGATAGCGGGGAGCTGTTTTTT. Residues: CASSYWDSGELFF.

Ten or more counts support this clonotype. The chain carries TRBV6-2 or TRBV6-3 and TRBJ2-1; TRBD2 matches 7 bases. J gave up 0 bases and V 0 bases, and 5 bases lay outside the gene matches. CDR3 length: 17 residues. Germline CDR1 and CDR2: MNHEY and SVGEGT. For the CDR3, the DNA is TGTGCCAGCAGTTACTCCATGACTAGCAGCTCCTACAATGAGCAGTTCTTC. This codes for CASSYSMTSSSYNEQFF.

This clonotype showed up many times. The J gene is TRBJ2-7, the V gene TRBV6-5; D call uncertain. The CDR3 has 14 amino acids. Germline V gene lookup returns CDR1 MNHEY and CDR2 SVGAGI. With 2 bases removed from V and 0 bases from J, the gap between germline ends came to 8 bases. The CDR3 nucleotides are TGTGCCAGCAGTTACACGGGTCTCTCCTACGAGCAGTACTTC. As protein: CASSYTGLSYEQYF.

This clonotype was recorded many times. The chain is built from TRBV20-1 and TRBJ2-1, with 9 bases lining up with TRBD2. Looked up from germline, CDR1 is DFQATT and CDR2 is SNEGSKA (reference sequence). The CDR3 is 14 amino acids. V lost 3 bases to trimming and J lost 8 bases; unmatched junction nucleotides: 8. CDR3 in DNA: TGCAGTGCTAGGAGAATAGCGGGAGTCCATGAGCAGTTCTTC. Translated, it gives CSARRIAGVHEQFF.